The 2 T cell receptor beta chains in this list originate from one sample, sequenced in a study of blood T cell repertoires in COVID-19. The protocol was immunoSEQ multiplex PCR, while the TCRdb copy is restricted to in-frame clones and leaves out a portion. The sample includes under 400,000 clones, about 90% of them seen just once. Material: peripheral blood. The receptor source for this set is a man younger than 35 with active or convalescent COVID-19.

This chain links TRBV28 with TRBJ1-1, with 12 positions matching TRBD1. Germline loops: CDR1 MDHEN, CDR2 SYDVKM. The CDR3 has 17 amino acids. The junction had 10 bases not matched to a gene; V was cut back by 3 bases and J by 5 bases. Here the CDR3 DNA reads TGTGCCAGCAGTTTCGTCCCGGGACAGGGGGCAGGGACTGAAGCTTTCTTT. Translating it yields CASSFVPGQGAGTEAFF.

This chain links TRBV30 with TRBJ1-1; maybe TRBD1 (6 bases). Germline assignment: CDR1 GTSNPN and CDR2 SVGIG (reference sequence). The length of the CDR3 is 15 residues. V lost 0 bases and J lost 0, with 11 bases in between. The CDR3 protein is CAWSVLGAMNTEAFF. The CDR3 nucleotides are TGTGCCTGGAGTGTATTGGGGGCAATGAACACTGAAGCTTTCTTT. The entire variable domain, with the rest obtained from reference TRBV30 and TRBJ1-1, is as follows: SQTIHQWPATLVQPVGSPLSLECTVEGTSNPNLYWYRQAAGRGLQLLFYSVGIGQISSEVPQNLSASRPQDRQFILSSKKLLLSDSGFYLCAWSVLGAMNTEAFFGQGTRLTVV.